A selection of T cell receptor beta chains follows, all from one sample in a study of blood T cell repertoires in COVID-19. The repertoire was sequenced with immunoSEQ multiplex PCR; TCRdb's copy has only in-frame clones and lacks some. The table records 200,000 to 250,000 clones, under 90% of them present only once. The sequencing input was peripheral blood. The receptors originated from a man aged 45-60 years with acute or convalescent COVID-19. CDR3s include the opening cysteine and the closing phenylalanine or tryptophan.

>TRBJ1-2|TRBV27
CASSPPGGGYGYTF
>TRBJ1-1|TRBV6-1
CASSEAYRTEAFF
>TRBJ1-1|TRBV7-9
CASSYESLEAFF
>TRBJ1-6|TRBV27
CASGKQGAQGSPLHF
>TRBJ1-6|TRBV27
CASRATAYNSPLHF
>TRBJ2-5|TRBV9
CASSVEASGIQETQYF
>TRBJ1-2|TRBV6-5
CASHPVHTLQGGYTF
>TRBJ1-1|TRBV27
CASSSYEGDTEAFF
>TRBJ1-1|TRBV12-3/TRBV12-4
CASSPTGDTEAFF
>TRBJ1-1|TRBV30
CAWGPGTGAFF
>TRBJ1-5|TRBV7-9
CASSNGHISNQPQHF
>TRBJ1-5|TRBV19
CASKNGTNRSNQPQHF
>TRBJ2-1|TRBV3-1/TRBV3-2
CASSRGGLEQFF
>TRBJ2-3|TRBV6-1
CASSGQGYQSTDTQYF
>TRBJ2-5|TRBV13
CASSRTTRETQYF
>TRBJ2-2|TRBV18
CASSPMTGGVTGELFF
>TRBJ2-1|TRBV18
CASSPMGTGHNEQFF
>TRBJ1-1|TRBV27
CASSTGGKNTEAFF
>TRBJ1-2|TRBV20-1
CSGREGHGYTF
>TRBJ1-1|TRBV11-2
CASRDLREGTEAFF
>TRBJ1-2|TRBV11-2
CASAAAYGYTF
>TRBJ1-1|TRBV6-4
CASSERIFTEAFF
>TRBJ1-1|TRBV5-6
CASSLTAEAFF
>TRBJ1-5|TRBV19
CASSPGTGVGNQPQHF
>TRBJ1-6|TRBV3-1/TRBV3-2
CASSQDIPAGGNSPLHF
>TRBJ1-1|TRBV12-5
CASGLTGWNTEAFF
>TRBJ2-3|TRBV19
CASSHRTSGVLRDTQYF
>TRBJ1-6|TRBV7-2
CASTPFLGTDISPLHF
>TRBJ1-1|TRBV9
CASSPLLNTEAFF
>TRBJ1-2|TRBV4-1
CASSQESGGAGTNYGYTF
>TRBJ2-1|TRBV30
CAWSVGSGNEQFF
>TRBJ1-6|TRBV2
CASGTELSYNSPLHF
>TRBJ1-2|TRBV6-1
CASSEGGPRGGYTF
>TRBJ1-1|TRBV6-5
CASSLTGSNTEAFF
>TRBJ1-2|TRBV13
CASSLERYGYTF
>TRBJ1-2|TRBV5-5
CASSWGVNYGYTF
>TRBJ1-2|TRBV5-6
CASSLVPGQGPRPNYTF
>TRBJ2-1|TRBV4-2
CASSQADLGYEQFF
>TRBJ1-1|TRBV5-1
CASSREELSTEAFF
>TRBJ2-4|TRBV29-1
CSVNPGSKNIQYF
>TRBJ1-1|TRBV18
CASSPPGQAEAFF
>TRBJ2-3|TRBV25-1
CASSGGQGASDTQYF